A single sample is the source of the 26 T cell receptor beta chains below, sequenced in a study of T cell responses to AZD1222 COVID-19 vaccine. Assay used: immunoSEQ multiplex PCR; TCRdb lists only in-frame clones, some missing. The sample includes more than 150,000 clones, 75% to 90% seen only once; the top ten take under 7.5%. The sample consisted of peripheral blood, taken on day 0 of AZD1222 vaccination. The source of these receptors is an adult in good health.

J is TRBJ2-2 and V is TRBV30, with a weak D call TRBD2 (6 bases). V was cut by 2 bases and J by 3 bases, with 13 bases left in between. CDR3 size: 15 residues. Germline V gives CDR1 GTSNPN, CDR2 SVGIG (reference sequence). In DNA, the CDR3 is TGTGCCTGGAGTCCCATATGGGGGGACACCGGGGAGCTGTTTTTT. It specifies CAWSPIWGDTGELFF.

This clone showed up just once. CDR3 residues: CASSATSGSFQPQHF. The CDR3 DNA sequence: TGTGCCAGCAGCGCGACAAGCGGTAGCTTTCAGCCCCAGCATTTT. This chain connects TRBV7-9 to TRBJ1-5; D is unclear. The germline V gene has CDR1 SEHNR and CDR2 FQNEAQ (reference sequence). V lost 5 bases, J lost 6 bases, and 17 bases lay in between. This CDR3 contains 15 residues.

V is TRBV5-6 and J is TRBJ2-3; 13 nucleotides match TRBD2. Looked up from germline, CDR1 is SGHDT and CDR2 is YYEEEE. This CDR3 region has 17 residues. Trimming took 1 base from V and 1 from J; bases not matched to a gene: 3. The CDR3 spells CASSLRGLAGGTDTQYF. The CDR3 DNA reads TGTGCCAGCAGCTTGAGAGGACTAGCGGGGGGCACAGATACGCAGTATTTT.

CDR3 protein: CASSFARGPSEQYF. CDR3 coding DNA: TGTGCCAGCAGCTTCGCGCGGGGGCCCAGCGAGCAGTACTTC. This chain joins TRBV7-2 and TRBJ2-7; perhaps TRBD2 as D (7 bases). Trimming removed 3 bases at V and 6 bases at J, with 15 bases between. The CDR3 sequence is 14 residues long. Germline CDR1 and CDR2: SGHTA and FQGNSA.

This chain connects TRBV19 to TRBJ1-2; no clear D gene. The CDR3 length is 15 residues. V was pared by 4 bases and J by 2 bases, with 14 bases between. From germline, CDR1 is LNHDA and CDR2 SQIVND (reference sequence). The CDR3: CASSNQVGANYGYTF. In DNA, the CDR3 is TGTGCCAGTAGTAATCAGGTGGGCGCGAACTATGGCTACACCTTC.

V is TRBV18 and J is TRBJ2-1; 14 positions agree with TRBD2. The CDR3 loop spans 19 amino acids. The trim removed 2 bases at V and 0 bases at J, leaving 6 bases unmatched. In germline, CDR1 is KGHSH, CDR2 LQKENI. The CDR3: CASSPAGLAGGGSYNEQFF. The DNA for the CDR3 is TGTGCCAGCTCACCAGCAGGACTAGCGGGGGGAGGCTCCTACAATGAGCAGTTCTTC.

The chain has TRBV10-1 and TRBJ2-5, with TRBD2 identical over 10 bases. Trimming took 4 bases from V and 4 from J; bases not matched to a gene: 3. Germline values: CDR1 WNHNN, CDR2 SYGVQD (reference sequence). The CDR3 covers 14 residues. CDR3 DNA: TGCGCCAGCAGTGCTAGCGGGGGAACAGAGACCCAGTACTTC. It translates to CASSASGGTETQYF.

V gene TRBV6-1 combines with J gene TRBJ2-7; D is ambiguous. The length of the CDR3 is 13 residues. V dropped 0 bases and J dropped 1 base, with 4 bases sitting between them. Per germline, CDR1 MNHNS and CDR2 SASEGT. CDR3: CASSEAGSYEQYF. CDR3 bases: TGTGCCAGCAGTGAAGCCGGGTCCTACGAGCAGTACTTC.

The chain links TRBV7-6 to TRBJ1-2; D remains unclear. The CDR3 runs 13 residues. Trimming left V 3 bases short and J 2 bases short, with 7 bases between. CDR1 is SGHVS and CDR2 is FNYEAQ in the germline V gene. CDR3 coding DNA: TGTGCCAGCAGCTTTTACGGCAACTATGGCTACACCTTC. This sequence encodes CASSFYGNYGYTF.

The J gene is TRBJ2-4, the V gene TRBV24-1, with 7 positions matching TRBD1. The J segment lost 1 base and the V segment lost 4 bases, leaving 3 bases of the junction unmatched. CDR1 is KGHDR, CDR2 SFDVKD, per germline. The CDR3 consists of 15 residues. The CDR3 DNA reads as TGTGCCACCAGTGACCAGGACAGGGCCAAAAACATTCAGTACTTC. This sequence encodes CATSDQDRAKNIQYF.

The V gene is TRBV6-6, the J gene TRBJ1-2; 8 positions agree with TRBD1. CDR1 is MNHNY, CDR2 SVGAGI, per germline (reference sequence). V was pared by 5 bases and J by 0 bases, with 8 bases of the junction left unmatched. The CDR3 spans 16 residues. CDR3 in amino acids: CASSPGTGLTNYGYTF. CDR3 bases: TGTGCCAGCAGTCCCGGGACAGGACTGACTAACTATGGCTACACCTTC.

The J gene is TRBJ1-6, the V gene TRBV7-9; no clear D. Trimming pared 3 bases from V and 10 bases from J, leaving 22 bases between. The CDR3 extends over 17 amino acids. The germline CDR1 and CDR2 sequences are SEHNR and FQNEAQ (reference sequence). DNA for the CDR3: TGTGCCAGCAGCTTCGGTATAACCAGCGACTTGGGGTCACCCCTCCACTTT. Its protein product is CASSFGITSDLGSPLHF.

The CDR3 nucleotides read TGCGCCAGCAGTCCACTAAGTTTAGATACGCAGTATTTT. Protein: CASSPLSLDTQYF. The chain uses TRBV10-1 and TRBJ2-3; no clear D gene. With 5 bases removed from V and 5 bases from J, the gap between germline ends came to 11 bases. This CDR3 is 13 amino acids long. Germline V lookup: CDR1 WNHNN, CDR2 SYGVQD (reference sequence).

In DNA form, the CDR3 reads TGTGCCAGTAGTTACCGGGGCGGGAGGACAATACGGGGCACAGATACGCAGTATTTT. Protein: CASSYRGGRTIRGTDTQYF. This chain uses TRBV19 with TRBJ2-3; 8 bases are shared with TRBD2. Germline CDR1 and CDR2: LNHDA and SQIVND (reference sequence). V was clipped by 5 bases and J by 1 base; unmatched bases: 17. This CDR3 has 19 residues.

The chain uses TRBV10-3 and TRBJ1-5; D is ambiguous. Germline V gene sequence: CDR1 ENHRY, CDR2 SYGVKD. The V gene lost 4 bases and the J gene lost 6 bases, with 7 bases spanning the gap. The CDR3 runs to 12 residues. The chain's CDR3 is CAISVGSQPQHF. The CDR3, as DNA: TGTGCCATCAGTGTGGGGAGTCAGCCCCAGCATTTT.

V usage is TRBV6-5 and J usage is TRBJ1-2; D may be TRBD1 (5 bases). Looked up from germline, CDR1 is MNHEY and CDR2 is SVGAGI. V dropped 8 bases and J dropped 0 bases, with 7 bases sitting between them. CDR3 length equals 12 residues. The CDR3 protein is CASSGTNYGYTF. The CDR3, as DNA: TGTGCCAGCTCAGGGACTAACTATGGCTACACCTTC.

The V and J genes are TRBV25-1 and TRBJ1-3; D is perhaps TRBD1 (6 bases). Germline CDR1 MGHDK, CDR2 SYGVNS. The germline V and J ends were trimmed by 6 bases and 4 bases, with 10 bases remaining between them. This CDR3 has 13 residues. In nucleotides, the CDR3 is TGTGCCAGCAGACGGGGGGCCGGAAACACCATATATTTT. Amino acid sequence: CASRRGAGNTIYF.

The gene calls are TRBV20-1 and TRBJ1-4; D is undetermined. CDR1 and CDR2 from the germline V gene are DFQATT and SNEGSKA (reference sequence). V was shortened by 6 bases and J by 7 bases, with 9 bases between the two germline ends. This CDR3 has 11 residues. Written as DNA, the CDR3 is TGCAGTGCCACCTCGGCTGAAAAACTGTTTTTT. Residues: CSATSAEKLFF.

The chain combines TRBV5-1 with TRBJ2-4, with unresolved D. Trimming stripped 1 base from V and 1 base from J, with 12 bases between. The germline V gene has CDR1 SGHRS and CDR2 YFSETQ. CDR3 length: 16 residues. The CDR3 region is CASSLRPAGAKNIQYF. As DNA, the CDR3 is TGCGCCAGCAGCTTGAGGCCAGCCGGTGCCAAAAACATTCAGTACTTC. The whole variable domain, remainder taken from reference TRBV5-1 and TRBJ2-4, is KAGVTQTPRYLIKTRGQQVTLSCSPISGHRSVSWYQQTPGQGLQFLFEYFSETQRNKGNFPGRFSGRQFSNSRSEMNVSTLELGDSALYLCASSLRPAGAKNIQYFGAGTRLSVL.

This CDR3 is CASSDGTASFATNEKLFF. DNA of the CDR3: TGTGCCAGCAGTGATGGGACAGCCAGCTTTGCAACTAATGAAAAACTGTTTTTT. This chain connects TRBV6-1 to TRBJ1-4, with 7 bases that match TRBD1. Germline V lookup: CDR1 MNHNS, CDR2 SASEGT. J gave up 0 bases and V 3 bases, and 10 bases lay outside the gene matches. The CDR3 consists of 18 residues.

The chain joins TRBV29-1 to TRBJ2-2, with a weak D call TRBD1 (6 bases). V was trimmed by 7 bases and J by 3 bases, leaving 12 bases between them. This CDR3 has 13 residues. Per the germline V gene, CDR1 is SQVTM and CDR2 is ANQGSEA. The CDR3 sequence: CSGRDTYTGELFF. Here the CDR3 DNA reads TGCAGCGGCCGGGACACTTACACCGGGGAGCTGTTTTTT.

The J gene is TRBJ2-7, the V gene TRBV2; D not resolved. V lost 0 bases, J lost 3 bases, and 12 bases lay in between. Germline CDR1 and CDR2: SNHLY and FYNNEI. This CDR3 region has 15 residues. The CDR3, as DNA: TGTGCCAGCAGTGAAGCGCTAAGGATAAACTACGAGCAGTACTTC. This encodes CASSEALRINYEQYF.

The CDR3 region has the DNA TGTGCCAGCAGTTCAGGTAGGGGGGGCCGCGAGCAGTACTTC. This translates into CASSSGRGGREQYF. The chain has TRBV6-2 or TRBV6-3 and TRBJ2-7, with a tentative D call TRBD2 (7 bases). Germline V gene data show CDR1 as MNHEY and CDR2 as SVGEGT. V was clipped by 4 bases and J by 6 bases, with 16 bases between them. This CDR3 spans 14 amino acids.

V and J are TRBV6-5 and TRBJ2-7, with TRBD1 as a possible D gene (6 bases). Per germline, CDR1 MNHEY and CDR2 SVGAGI. Trimming removed 8 bases from V and 4 bases from J, with 9 bases in between. This CDR3 spans 11 amino acids. CDR3 protein: CASGTFYEQYF. The DNA of the CDR3 is TGTGCCAGCGGGACATTTTACGAGCAGTACTTC.

This chain links TRBV20-1 with TRBJ2-1, with a weak D call TRBD2 (5 bases). Trimming shortened V by 5 bases and J by 12 bases, and 14 bases separated the two germline ends. Germline V gives CDR1 DFQATT, CDR2 SNEGSKA (reference sequence). The CDR3 extends over 11 amino acids. CDR3 in DNA: TGCAGTGCTCAAGGACTCGATAGGCAGTTCTTC. Amino acids: CSAQGLDRQFF.

This chain joins TRBV14 and TRBJ1-4, with D possibly matching TRBD1 (6 bases). Germline assignment: CDR1 SGHDN and CDR2 FVKESK. The CDR3 extends over 15 amino acids. V dropped 1 base and J dropped 5 bases, with 11 bases sitting between them. Here the CDR3 DNA reads TGTGCCAGCAGCCAAGCGCGGACAGAGAATGAAAAACTGTTTTTT. Translating it yields CASSQARTENEKLFF.